This TCR beta chain was recovered during a study of CD8+ T cells in alopecia areata. CD4+ and CD8+ T cells were sorted from PBMCs stained for CD3, CD4 and CD8. The CDR3 loop spans 13 amino acids. With 2 bases clipped from V and 7 bases from J, the junction kept 5 bases outside the gene matches. Germline-derived CDR1 and CDR2 are SGDLS and YYNGEE. Extraction and reverse transcription of RNA yielded cDNA as the sequencing template. Assay: immunoSEQ multiplex PCR; the TCRdb copy retains only in-frame clones and omits some. Here the sample spans roughly 150,000 clones, around 47% being singletons. The sample consisted of CD4+ T cells sorted from blood. This chain connects TRBV9 to TRBJ2-7, with 8 bases lining up with TRBD2. The source is a human donor with alopecia areata. CDR3 amino acids: CASSVGTSMEQYF. The CDR3 DNA follows: TGTGCCAGCAGCGTCGGGACTAGTATGGAGCAGTACTTC.